This note documents a single T cell receptor beta chain sequence. The data are from a study of blood T cell repertoires in COVID-19. The CDR3 covers 14 residues. Trimming cost V 7 bases and J 4 bases, with 15 bases left between them. Germline CDR1 and CDR2: MNHEY and SVGAGI. The repertoire was sequenced with immunoSEQ multiplex PCR; TCRdb's copy has only in-frame clones and lacks some. The sample holds about 170,000 clones, approximately 91% seen once. The sequenced material came from peripheral blood. The chain has TRBV6-5 and TRBJ2-3, with a weak D call TRBD1 (6 bases). The source is a man aged 18 to 35 with COVID-19, enrolled during active disease. CDR3 nucleotide sequence: TGTGCCAGCACAGAGGGGGAGAGGTCAGATACGCAGTATTTT. Translation gives CASTEGERSDTQYF.